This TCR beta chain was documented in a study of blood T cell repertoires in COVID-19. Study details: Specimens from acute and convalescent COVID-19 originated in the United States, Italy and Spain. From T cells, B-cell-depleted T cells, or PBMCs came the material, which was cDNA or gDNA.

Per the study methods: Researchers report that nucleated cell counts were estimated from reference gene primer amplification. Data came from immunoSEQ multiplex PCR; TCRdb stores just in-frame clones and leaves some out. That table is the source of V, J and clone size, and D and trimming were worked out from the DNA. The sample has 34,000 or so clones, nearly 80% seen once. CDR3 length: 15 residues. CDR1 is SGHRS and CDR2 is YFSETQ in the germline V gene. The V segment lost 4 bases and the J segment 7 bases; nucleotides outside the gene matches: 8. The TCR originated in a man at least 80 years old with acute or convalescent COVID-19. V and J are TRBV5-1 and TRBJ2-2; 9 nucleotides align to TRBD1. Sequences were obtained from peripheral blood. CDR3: CASSRQGDRSGELFF. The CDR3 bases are TGCGCCAGCAGCCGACAGGGGGACCGGAGCGGGGAGCTGTTTTTT.